The T cell receptor (beta chain) under discussion was sequenced for a study of OX40 agonist ivuxolimab in advanced cancers. Whole-study context: Intravenous ivuxolimab at 0.01 to 10 mg/kg was given to patients every 2 weeks. General observations from the study: Expanded clones tended on average to be more numerous among CD8+ T cells than CD4+.

Turning to this clone: Antigen unknown.

Assay: immunoSEQ multiplex PCR; the TCRdb copy retains only in-frame clones and omits some. This table has about 23,000 clones, about 85% appearing once. The material was CD4+ or CD8+ T cells sorted from blood, obtained in a trial of the OX40 agonist ivuxolimab. The receptor was derived from an adult with an advanced solid tumor such as melanoma, head and neck, liver or kidney cancer.

In DNA, the CDR3 is TGTGCCAGCAGTGAAAATGATCAGCCCCAGCATTTT. This codes for CASSENDQPQHF. The chain has TRBV2 and TRBJ1-5, with unresolved D. This CDR3 spans 12 amino acids. Germline V gives CDR1 SNHLY, CDR2 FYNNEI. V lost 2 bases to trimming and J lost 5 bases, with 4 bases between them.